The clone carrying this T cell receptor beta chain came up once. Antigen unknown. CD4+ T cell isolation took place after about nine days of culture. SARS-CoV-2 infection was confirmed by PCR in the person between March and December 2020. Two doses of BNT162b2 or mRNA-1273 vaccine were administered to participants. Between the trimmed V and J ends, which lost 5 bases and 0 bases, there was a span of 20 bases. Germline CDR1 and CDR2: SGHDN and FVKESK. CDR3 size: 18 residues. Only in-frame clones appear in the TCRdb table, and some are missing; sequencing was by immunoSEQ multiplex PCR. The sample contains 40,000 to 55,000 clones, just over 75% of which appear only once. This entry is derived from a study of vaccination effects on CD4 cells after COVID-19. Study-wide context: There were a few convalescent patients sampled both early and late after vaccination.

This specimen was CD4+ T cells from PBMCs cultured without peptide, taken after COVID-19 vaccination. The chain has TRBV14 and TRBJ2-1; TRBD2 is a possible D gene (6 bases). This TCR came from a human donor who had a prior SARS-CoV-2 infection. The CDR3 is CASSGFPRDLASYNEQFF. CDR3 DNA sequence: TGTGCCAGCAGCGGGTTCCCTAGGGACTTAGCCTCCTACAATGAGCAGTTCTTC. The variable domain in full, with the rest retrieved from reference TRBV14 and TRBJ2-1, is EAGVTQFPSHSVIEKGQTVTLRCDPISGHDNLYWYRRVMGKEIKFLLHFVKESKQDESGMPNNRFLAERTGGTYSTLKVQPAELEDSGVYFCASSGFPRDLASYNEQFFGPGTRLTVL.